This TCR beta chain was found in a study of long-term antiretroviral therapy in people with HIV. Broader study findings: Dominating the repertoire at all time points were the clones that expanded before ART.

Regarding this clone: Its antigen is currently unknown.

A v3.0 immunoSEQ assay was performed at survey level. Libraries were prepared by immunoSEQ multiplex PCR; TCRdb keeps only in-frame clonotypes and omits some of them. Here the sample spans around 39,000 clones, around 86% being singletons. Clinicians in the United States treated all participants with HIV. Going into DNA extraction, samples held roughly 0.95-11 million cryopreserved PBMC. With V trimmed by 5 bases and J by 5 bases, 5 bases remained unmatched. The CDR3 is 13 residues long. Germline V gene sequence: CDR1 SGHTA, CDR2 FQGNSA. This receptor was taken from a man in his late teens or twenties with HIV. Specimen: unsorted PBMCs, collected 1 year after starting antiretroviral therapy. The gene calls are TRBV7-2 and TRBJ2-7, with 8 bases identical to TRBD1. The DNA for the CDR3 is TGTGCCAGCAGCCCAGAACAGGGGGACGAGCAGTACTTC. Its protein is CASSPEQGDEQYF. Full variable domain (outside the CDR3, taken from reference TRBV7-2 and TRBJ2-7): GAGVSQSPSNKVTEKGKDVELRCDPISGHTALYWYRQSLGQGLEFLIYFQGNSAPDKSGLPSDRFSAERTGGSVSTLTIQRTQQEDSAVYLCASSPEQGDEQYFGPGTRLTVT.